The text below deals with one TCR beta chain. The germline V gene has CDR1 SGHAT and CDR2 FQNNGV. The CDR3 runs to 16 residues. The ends were cut back, 6 bases at V and 0 bases at J, with 15 bases in the middle. The sample belongs to a study of shared T cell receptors in the human thymus. Clones were read by immunoSEQ multiplex PCR, and TCRdb kept only the in-frame ones, dropping some. The top ten clones hold 0.009% to 0.0095% of a sample with over 650,000 clones, around 87% of them seen once. This sample was shared with a second study, whose subject was human thymus T cells. Turning to that study: Each of the donors was a healthy Finnish infant who was undergoing open corrective cardiac surgery for congenital heart defects. The thymus was resected at corrective cardiac surgery. Among thymic and blood repertoires, usage of V and J genes appeared biased. Unrelated individuals were reported by related research to share highly overlapping thymic repertoires.

Material for sequencing was thymocytes. The TCR was taken from a boy under two years old with a congenital heart defect. The chain joins TRBV11-2 to TRBJ1-3, with D perhaps matching TRBD1 (6 bases). CDR3 residues: CASRSQGTPSGNTIYF. DNA for the CDR3: TGTGCCAGCAGGTCTCAGGGGACCCCCTCTGGAAACACCATATATTTT.